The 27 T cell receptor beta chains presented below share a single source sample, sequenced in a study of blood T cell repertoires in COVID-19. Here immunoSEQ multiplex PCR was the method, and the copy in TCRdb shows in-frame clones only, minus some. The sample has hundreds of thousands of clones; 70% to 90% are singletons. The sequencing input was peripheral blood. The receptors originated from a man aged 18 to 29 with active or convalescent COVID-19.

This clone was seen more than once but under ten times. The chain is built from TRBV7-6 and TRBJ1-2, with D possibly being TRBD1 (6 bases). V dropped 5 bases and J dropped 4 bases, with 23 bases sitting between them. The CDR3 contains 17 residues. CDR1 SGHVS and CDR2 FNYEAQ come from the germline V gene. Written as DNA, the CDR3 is TGTGCCAGCAGCCCGGAAGATGGGACACGGATATCCTATGGCTACACCTTC. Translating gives CASSPEDGTRISYGYTF. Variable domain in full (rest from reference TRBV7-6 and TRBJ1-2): GAGVSQSPRYKVTKRGQDVALRCDPISGHVSLYWYRQALGQGPEFLTYFNYEAQQDKSGLPNDRFSAERPEGSISTLTIQRTEQRDSAMYRCASSPEDGTRISYGYTFGSGTRLTVV.

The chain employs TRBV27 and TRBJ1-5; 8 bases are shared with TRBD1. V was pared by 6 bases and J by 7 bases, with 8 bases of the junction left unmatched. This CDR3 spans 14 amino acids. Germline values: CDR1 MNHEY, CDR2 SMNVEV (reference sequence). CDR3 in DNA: TGTGCCAGCAGCCCGACAGGGGAGAGGCAGCCCCAGCATTTT. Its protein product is CASSPTGERQPQHF.

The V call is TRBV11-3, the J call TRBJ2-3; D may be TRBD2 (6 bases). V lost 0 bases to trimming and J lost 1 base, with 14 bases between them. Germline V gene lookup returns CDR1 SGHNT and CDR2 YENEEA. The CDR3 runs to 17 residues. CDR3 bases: TGTGCCAGCAGCTTAGAAAAAGGAGTAGCGGGCACAGATACGCAGTATTTT. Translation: CASSLEKGVAGTDTQYF.

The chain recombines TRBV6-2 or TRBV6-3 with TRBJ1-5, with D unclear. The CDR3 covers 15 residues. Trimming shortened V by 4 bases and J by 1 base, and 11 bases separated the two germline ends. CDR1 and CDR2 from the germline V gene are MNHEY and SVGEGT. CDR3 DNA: TGTGCCAGCAGTTTCACAGTTAGGAGCAATCAGCCCCAGCATTTT. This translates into CASSFTVRSNQPQHF.

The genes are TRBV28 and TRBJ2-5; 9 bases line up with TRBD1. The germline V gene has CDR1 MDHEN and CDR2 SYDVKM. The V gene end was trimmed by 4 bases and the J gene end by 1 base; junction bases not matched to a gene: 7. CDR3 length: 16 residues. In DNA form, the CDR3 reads TGTGCCAGCAGTTCGACCCCGGGACAGGGCCAAGAGACCCAGTACTTC. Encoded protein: CASSSTPGQGQETQYF.

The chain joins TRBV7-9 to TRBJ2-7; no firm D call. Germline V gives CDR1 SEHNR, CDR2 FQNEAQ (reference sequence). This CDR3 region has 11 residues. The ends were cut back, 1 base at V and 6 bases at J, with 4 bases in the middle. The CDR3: CASSLVSEQYF. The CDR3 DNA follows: TGTGCCAGCAGCTTAGTATCCGAGCAGTACTTC.

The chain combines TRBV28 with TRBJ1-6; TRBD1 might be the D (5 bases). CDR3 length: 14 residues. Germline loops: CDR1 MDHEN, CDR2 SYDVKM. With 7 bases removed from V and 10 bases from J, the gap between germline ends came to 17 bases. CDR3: CASTNKLKGSPLHF. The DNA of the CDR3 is TGTGCCAGCACCAACAAACTGAAGGGGTCACCCCTCCACTTT.

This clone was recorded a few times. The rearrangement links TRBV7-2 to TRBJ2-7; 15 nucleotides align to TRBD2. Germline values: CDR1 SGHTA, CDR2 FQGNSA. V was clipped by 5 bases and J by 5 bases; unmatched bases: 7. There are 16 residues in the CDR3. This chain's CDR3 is CASSPRTSGGAHEQYF. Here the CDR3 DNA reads TGTGCCAGCAGCCCGCGGACTAGCGGGGGGGCCCACGAGCAGTACTTC.

In DNA form, the CDR3 reads TGTGCCACCAGCAGTACTAGCGGGATGGCCAAAAACATTCAGTACTTC. Its translation is CATSSTSGMAKNIQYF. The chain has TRBV15 and TRBJ2-4; 10 positions match TRBD2. Germline loops: CDR1 LNHNV, CDR2 YYDKDF (reference sequence). The junction had 3 bases not matched to a gene; V was cut back by 3 bases and J by 1 base. This CDR3 is built from 16 residues.

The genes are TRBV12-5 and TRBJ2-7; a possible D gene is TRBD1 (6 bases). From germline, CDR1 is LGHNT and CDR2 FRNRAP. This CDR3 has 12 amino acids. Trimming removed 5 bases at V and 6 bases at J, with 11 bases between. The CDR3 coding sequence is TGTGCTAGTGGTCCCCTGGGGGCCGAGCAGTACTTC. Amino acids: CASGPLGAEQYF.

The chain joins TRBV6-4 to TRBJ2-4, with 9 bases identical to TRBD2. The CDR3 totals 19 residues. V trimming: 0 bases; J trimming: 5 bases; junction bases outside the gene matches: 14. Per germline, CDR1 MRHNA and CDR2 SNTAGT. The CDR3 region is CASSDSLVGRGGFENIQYF. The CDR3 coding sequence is TGTGCCAGCAGTGACTCTCTGGTAGGGCGGGGGGGCTTCGAAAACATTCAGTACTTC.

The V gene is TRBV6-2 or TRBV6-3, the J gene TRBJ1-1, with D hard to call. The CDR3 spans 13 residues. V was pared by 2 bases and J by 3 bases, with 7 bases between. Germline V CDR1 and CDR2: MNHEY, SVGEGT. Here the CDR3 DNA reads TGTGCCAGCAGTTACGTCAGGTACACTGAAGCTTTCTTT. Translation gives CASSYVRYTEAFF.

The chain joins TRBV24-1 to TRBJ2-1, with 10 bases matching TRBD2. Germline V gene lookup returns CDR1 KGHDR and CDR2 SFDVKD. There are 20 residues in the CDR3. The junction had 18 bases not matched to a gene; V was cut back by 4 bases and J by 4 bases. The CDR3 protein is CATSETTGTSENMVYNEQFF. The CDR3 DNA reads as TGTGCCACCAGTGAAACGACCGGGACTAGCGAAAATATGGTATACAATGAGCAGTTCTTC.

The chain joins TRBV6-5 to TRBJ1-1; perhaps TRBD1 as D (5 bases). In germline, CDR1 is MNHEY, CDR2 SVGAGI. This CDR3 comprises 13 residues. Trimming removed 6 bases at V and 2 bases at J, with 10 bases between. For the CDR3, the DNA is TGTGCCAGCAGGACGACAGTAAACACTGAAGCTTTCTTT. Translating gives CASRTTVNTEAFF.

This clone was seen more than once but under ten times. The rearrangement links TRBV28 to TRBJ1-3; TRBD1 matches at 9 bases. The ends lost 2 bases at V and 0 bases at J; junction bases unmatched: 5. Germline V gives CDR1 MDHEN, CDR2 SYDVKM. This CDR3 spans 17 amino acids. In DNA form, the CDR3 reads TGTGCCAGCAGTTTACTTGGGGACAGGGTCTCTGGAAACACCATATATTTT. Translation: CASSLLGDRVSGNTIYF.

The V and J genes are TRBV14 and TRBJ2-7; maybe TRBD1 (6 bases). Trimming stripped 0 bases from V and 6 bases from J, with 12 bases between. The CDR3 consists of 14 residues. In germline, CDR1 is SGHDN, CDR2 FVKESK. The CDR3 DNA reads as TGTGCCAGCAGCCAAGATTTTGTCAGGGGCGAGCAGTACTTC. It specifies CASSQDFVRGEQYF.

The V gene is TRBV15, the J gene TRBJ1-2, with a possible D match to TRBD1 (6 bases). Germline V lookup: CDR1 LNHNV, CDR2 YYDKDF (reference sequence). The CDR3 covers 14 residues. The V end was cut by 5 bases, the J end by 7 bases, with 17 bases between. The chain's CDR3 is CATSEDSQGGGYTF. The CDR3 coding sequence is TGTGCCACCAGCGAGGACAGTCAAGGAGGTGGCTACACCTTC.

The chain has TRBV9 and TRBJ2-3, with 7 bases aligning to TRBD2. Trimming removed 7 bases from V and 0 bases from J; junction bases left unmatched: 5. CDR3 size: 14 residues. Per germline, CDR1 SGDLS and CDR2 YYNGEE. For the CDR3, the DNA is TGTGCCAGCGATGGCGGGGGAAGCACAGATACGCAGTATTTT. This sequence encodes CASDGGGSTDTQYF.

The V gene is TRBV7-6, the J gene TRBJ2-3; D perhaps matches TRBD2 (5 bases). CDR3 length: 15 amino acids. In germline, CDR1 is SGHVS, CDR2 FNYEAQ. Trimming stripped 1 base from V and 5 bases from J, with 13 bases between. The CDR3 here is CASSLGTGRGDTQYF. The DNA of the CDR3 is TGTGCCAGCAGCTTAGGGACCGGCCGGGGAGATACGCAGTATTTT.

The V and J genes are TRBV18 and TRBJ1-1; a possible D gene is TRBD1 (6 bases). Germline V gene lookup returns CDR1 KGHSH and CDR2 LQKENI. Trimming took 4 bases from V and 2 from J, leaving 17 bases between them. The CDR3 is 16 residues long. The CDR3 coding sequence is TGTGCCAGCTCACTCGGACAGAGTGGTCTTAACACTGAAGCTTTCTTT. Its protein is CASSLGQSGLNTEAFF.

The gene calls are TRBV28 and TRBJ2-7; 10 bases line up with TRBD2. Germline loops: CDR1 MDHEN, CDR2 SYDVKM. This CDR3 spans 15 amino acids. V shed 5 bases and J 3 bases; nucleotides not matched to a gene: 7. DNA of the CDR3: TGTGCCAGCAGTCAACCGGGACTAGCGAGCTACGAGCAGTACTTC. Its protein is CASSQPGLASYEQYF.

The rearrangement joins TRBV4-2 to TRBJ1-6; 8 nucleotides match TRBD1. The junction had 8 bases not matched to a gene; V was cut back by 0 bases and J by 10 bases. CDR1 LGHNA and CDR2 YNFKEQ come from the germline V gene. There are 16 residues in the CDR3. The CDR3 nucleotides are TGTGCCAGCAGCCAAGATCTTCGGGACAGGAGCTCACCCCTCCACTTT. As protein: CASSQDLRDRSSPLHF.

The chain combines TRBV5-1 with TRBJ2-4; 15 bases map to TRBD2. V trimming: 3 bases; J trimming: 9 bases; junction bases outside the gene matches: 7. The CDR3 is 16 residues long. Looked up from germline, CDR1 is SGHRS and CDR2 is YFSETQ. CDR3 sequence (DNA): TGCGCCAGCAGCTCAGGGACTAGCGGGAGGATAGGCATTCAGTACTTC. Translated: CASSSGTSGRIGIQYF.

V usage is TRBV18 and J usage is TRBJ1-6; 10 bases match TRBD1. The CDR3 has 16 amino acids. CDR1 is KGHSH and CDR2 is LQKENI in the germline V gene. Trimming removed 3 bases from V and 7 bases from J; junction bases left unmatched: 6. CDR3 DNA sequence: TGTGCCAGCTCACCCCGGGGGACAGGGGCCAATTCACCCCTCCACTTT. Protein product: CASSPRGTGANSPLHF.

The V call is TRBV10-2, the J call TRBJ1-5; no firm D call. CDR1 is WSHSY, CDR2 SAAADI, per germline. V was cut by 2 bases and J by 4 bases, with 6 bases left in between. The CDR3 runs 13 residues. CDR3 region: CASSEQTNQPQHF. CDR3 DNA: TGCGCCAGCAGTGAGCAGACAAATCAGCCCCAGCATTTT.

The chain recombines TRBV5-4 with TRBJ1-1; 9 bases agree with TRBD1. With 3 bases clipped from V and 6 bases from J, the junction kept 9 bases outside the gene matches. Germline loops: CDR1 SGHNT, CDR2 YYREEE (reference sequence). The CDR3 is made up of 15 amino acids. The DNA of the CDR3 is TGTGCCAGCAGCTCCCGGGACAGGGTGGTTTCTGAAGCTTTCTTT. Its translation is CASSSRDRVVSEAFF.

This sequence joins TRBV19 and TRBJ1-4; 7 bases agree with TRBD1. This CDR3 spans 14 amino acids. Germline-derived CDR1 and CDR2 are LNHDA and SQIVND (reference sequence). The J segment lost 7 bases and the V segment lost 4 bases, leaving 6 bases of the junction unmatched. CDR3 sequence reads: CASSTGQALEKLFF. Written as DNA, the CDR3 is TGTGCCAGTAGTACAGGACAGGCTCTTGAAAAACTGTTTTTT.